One TCR beta chain is described in this entry. Antigen unknown. The data originate from a study of cytotoxic CD8 clonotypes in ibrutinib-treated CLL. Study-level information: Among responders, roughly 24 were partial and 2 complete; after median roughly 70 months, about 15 stayed remitted and roughly twelve progressed.

The table came from immunoSEQ multiplex PCR; TCRdb's copy has only in-frame clones and leaves some out. The sample carries some 150,000 clones, around three quarters recorded once. This CDR3 has 12 amino acids. V was clipped by 2 bases and J by 9 bases, with 9 bases between them. Germline-derived CDR1 and CDR2 are SGHTA and FQGNSA. General observations from the study: Among the clonotypes, public ones were uncommon and contracted or held stable on treatment. At progression, clonality fell back toward baseline after rising at ibrutinib response. Baseline-level clonality went beyond age-matched healthy donors and moved in step with circulating CD8+ T-cell counts.

This chain connects TRBV7-2 to TRBJ2-3; D possibly corresponds to TRBD1 (5 bases). The receptor was derived from a human donor with chronic lymphocytic leukemia. Sequencing was performed on PBMCs, taken after 12 months of ibrutinib treatment. CDR3 sequence reads: CASSLYQGTQYF. The CDR3 DNA reads as TGTGCCAGCAGCTTATATCAGGGCACGCAGTATTTT.